This passage covers 30 T cell receptor beta chains from one sample sequenced in a study of identical twins. Via MiXCR, TCRdb re-called the 5' RACE reads, giving one row per CDR3 protein. The sample shows under 500,000 distinct CDR3 sequences, 14% of them seen only once. The sample also formed part of further work on yellow fever vaccine responses in identical twins.

Material for sequencing was CD4+ T cells sorted from blood. The receptors here all came from a woman younger than 35 in good health.

The genes are TRBV23-1 and TRBJ1-5, with D perhaps TRBD1 (6 bases). TRBV23-1 is treated as an ORF (open reading frame) with a function not yet certain. Trimming removed 4 bases from V and 3 bases from J, with 19 bases in between. The CDR3 has 17 residues. CDR3 nucleotides: TGCGCCAGCAGTCTCTCGACGGGTACAGGGCCCAATCAGCCCCAGCATTTT. Amino acid sequence: CASSLSTGTGPNQPQHF.

The chain combines TRBV29-1 with TRBJ2-7; D gene ambiguous. The V and J ends lost 8 bases and 0 bases respectively, with 11 bases between them. CDR3 length: 12 amino acids. Germline CDR1 reads SQVTM; CDR2 reads ANQGSEA. CDR3 amino acids: CSHGRYSYEQYF. The CDR3 nucleotides read TGCAGCCATGGCAGATACTCCTACGAGCAGTACTTC.

The chain employs TRBV27 and TRBJ1-2; unclear D gene. V was shortened by 4 bases and J by 4 bases, with 16 bases between the two germline ends. CDR1 and CDR2 from the germline V gene are MNHEY and SMNVEV (reference sequence). The CDR3 loop spans 15 amino acids. CDR3 bases: TGTGCCAGCAGTTCTCCCGAGAAAGGGATCTATGGCTACACCTTC. Its protein product is CASSSPEKGIYGYTF.

The chain joins TRBV7-2 to TRBJ2-1; the D gene could be TRBD1 or TRBD2 (6 bases each). The CDR3 spans 15 residues. CDR1 is SGHTA and CDR2 is FQGNSA in the germline V gene. V was clipped by 3 bases and J by 8 bases, with 17 bases between them. CDR3 amino acids: CASSLTGARGDEQFF. CDR3 bases: TGTGCCAGCAGCTTGACGGGGGCGCGTGGTGATGAGCAGTTCTTC.

The chain uses TRBV7-9 and TRBJ2-3; maybe TRBD1 (6 bases). Germline assignment: CDR1 SEHNR and CDR2 FQNEAQ (reference sequence). The V end was cut by 4 bases, the J end by 0 bases, with 11 bases between. The CDR3 extends over 15 amino acids. CDR3 bases: TGTGCCAGCAGCTCCTGGACAGAAAGCACAGATACGCAGTATTTT. This codes for CASSSWTESTDTQYF.

The V and J genes are TRBV29-1 and TRBJ2-5, with D tentatively TRBD2 (6 bases). This CDR3 spans 13 amino acids. The germline CDR1 and CDR2 sequences are SQVTM and ANQGSEA. V gave up 4 bases and J gave up 2 bases, with 11 bases separating them. The CDR3 region is CSVAGTSQETQYF. CDR3 bases: TGCAGCGTTGCCGGGACTTCACAAGAGACCCAGTACTTC.

In its sample, this clonotype was seen many times. The chain links TRBV29-1 to TRBJ2-7; D ambiguous. Germline lookup yields CDR1 SQVTM and CDR2 ANQGSEA. V dropped 6 bases and J dropped 3 bases, with 9 bases sitting between them. CDR3 length: 11 residues. CDR3 nucleotide sequence: TGCAGCGTCCTGTGGAGCTACGAGCAGTACTTC. Its translation is CSVLWSYEQYF.

This clonotype was counted many times. V usage is TRBV5-1 and J usage is TRBJ2-3, with 10 bases lining up with TRBD2. From germline, CDR1 is SGHRS and CDR2 YFSETQ. Unmatched junction bases numbered 1, after V lost 6 bases and J lost 0 bases. The CDR3 covers 14 residues. Here the CDR3 DNA reads TGCGCCAGCAAAGCGGGAGGGAGCACAGATACGCAGTATTTT. Amino acids: CASKAGGSTDTQYF.

This chain connects TRBV18 to TRBJ1-5; tentative D call: TRBD1 (6 bases). The length of the CDR3 is 14 residues. Germline values: CDR1 KGHSH, CDR2 LQKENI. V lost 2 bases, J lost 9 bases, and 14 bases lay in between. CDR3 sequence (DNA): TGTGCCAGCTCACCATCGGACAGCCCTTCGCCCCAGCATTTT. This translates into CASSPSDSPSPQHF. The full variable domain, completed using reference TRBV18 and TRBJ1-5, is NAGVMQNPRHLVRRRGQEARLRCSPMKGHSHVYWYRQLPEEGLKFMVYLQKENIIDESGMPKERFSAEFPKEGPSILRIQQVVRGDSAAYFCASSPSDSPSPQHFGDGTRLSIL.

In this sample, this clonotype turned up many times. V is TRBV10-3 and J is TRBJ2-7; 10 bases agree with TRBD2. The CDR3 totals 15 residues. J gave up 5 bases and V 2 bases, and 6 bases lay outside the gene matches. Germline lookup yields CDR1 ENHRY and CDR2 SYGVKD. The chain's CDR3 is CAISEELAGVDEQYF. The CDR3 DNA sequence: TGTGCCATCAGTGAGGAGCTAGCGGGAGTGGACGAGCAGTACTTC.

The chain combines TRBV20-1 with TRBJ1-2; D is uncertain. CDR3 length equals 12 residues. The ends were cut back, 4 bases at V and 8 bases at J, with 14 bases in the middle. Germline CDR1 is DFQATT and CDR2 is SNEGSKA (reference sequence). Written as DNA, the CDR3 is TGCAGTGCTACAAGGGCCCTGGGGGGCTACACCTTC. It codes for CSATRALGGYTF.

Many counts were recorded for this clonotype. The chain links TRBV12-3 or TRBV12-4 to TRBJ2-3; TRBD2 might be the D (6 bases). Between the trimmed V and J ends, which lost 7 bases and 4 bases, there was a span of 18 bases. The CDR3 consists of 15 residues. CDR3 coding DNA: TGTGCCAGCACGTGGGCGGGGCGCGGGGCAGATACGCAGTATTTT. Translating gives CASTWAGRGADTQYF.

This clonotype has more than one count but fewer than ten. CDR3 DNA: TGTGCCAGCAGATCCAGGGGGCAGGGTGAAAAACTGTTTTTT. It encodes CASRSRGQGEKLFF. This chain joins TRBV6-1 and TRBJ1-4, with 8 bases matching TRBD1. The J segment lost 7 bases and the V segment lost 6 bases, leaving 7 bases of the junction unmatched. CDR3 length: 14 amino acids. Germline V gives CDR1 MNHNS, CDR2 SASEGT.

V usage is TRBV6-5 and J usage is TRBJ2-1, with no clear D. The V end lost 2 bases, the J end lost 5 bases, and 19 bases lay between the germline ends. Germline V gives CDR1 MNHEY, CDR2 SVGAGI. The CDR3 is 17 amino acids. The CDR3 is CASSYRSGPTPHNEQFF. The DNA of the CDR3 is TGTGCCAGCAGTTACCGATCCGGTCCGACGCCCCACAATGAGCAGTTCTTC.

The chain employs TRBV5-1 and TRBJ2-6; the D is unclear. Germline assignment: CDR1 SGHRS and CDR2 YFSETQ. This CDR3 is 14 amino acids long. Trimming took off 4 bases at V and 0 bases at J, with 5 bases between the two ends. This CDR3 reads CASSATSGANVLTF. The CDR3 DNA sequence: TGCGCCAGCAGCGCCACCTCTGGGGCCAACGTCCTGACTTTC.

This clonotype appeared once. Germline is not matched at one junction end, which may reflect a read error. This chain links TRBV20-1 with TRBJ2-2; 10 bases are shared with TRBD2. Germline values: CDR1 DFQATT, CDR2 SNEGSKA (reference sequence). This CDR3 has 16 residues. CDR3 sequence (DNA): TGCTGTGCTAGAGATTATAGCGGGAGGATGACCGGGGAGCTGTTTTTT. It specifies CCARDYSGRMTGELFF.

CDR3 nucleotides: TGTGCCAGCAGCCCTCAAATATCCGCGGATACGCAGTATTTT. Translated: CASSPQISADTQYF. The chain carries TRBV7-2 and TRBJ2-3; D not certain. Germline CDR1 reads SGHTA; CDR2 reads FQGNSA. V was pared by 5 bases and J by 6 bases, with 15 bases between. The length of the CDR3 is 14 residues.

V gene TRBV3-1 combines with J gene TRBJ1-2; TRBD1 aligns across 8 bases. The CDR3 spans 13 residues. Germline CDR1 is LGHDT and CDR2 is YNNKEL (reference sequence). After removal of 4 bases from V and 8 bases from J, the junction contained 6 bases not matched to a gene. This CDR3 is CASSPNPGGGYTF. The CDR3 coding sequence is TGTGCCAGCAGCCCCAACCCAGGGGGCGGCTACACCTTC. Supplemented by reference TRBV3-1 and TRBJ1-2, the full variable domain reads DTAVSQTPKYLVTQMGNDKSIKCEQNLGHDTMYWYKQDSKKFLKIMFSYNNKELIINETVPNRFSPKSPDKAHLNLHINSLELGDSAVYFCASSPNPGGGYTFGSGTRLTVV.

The chain combines TRBV19 with TRBJ2-3; D is uncertain. CDR1 is LNHDA and CDR2 is SQIVND in the germline V gene (reference sequence). CDR3 size: 10 residues. The CDR3 DNA reads as TGTGCGAGTGGGGTCGCTACGCAGTATTTT. Translating gives CASGVATQYF. The complete variable domain, with remaining parts taken from reference TRBV19 and TRBJ2-3, reads DGGITQSPKYLFRKEGQNVTLSCEQNLNHDAMYWYRQDPGQGLRLIYYSQIVNDFQKGDIAEGYSVSREKKESFPLTVTSAQKNPTAFYLCASGVATQYFGPGTRLTVL.

This clonotype has ten or more counts. J is TRBJ2-5 and V is TRBV5-1; 13 bases fit TRBD2. Germline trimming cut 5 bases from V and 1 base from J; bases unmatched to any gene: 2. The CDR3 consists of 15 residues. CDR1 and CDR2 (germline): SGHRS, YFSETQ. The CDR3 coding sequence is TGCGCCAGCAGAACTAGCGGGGGGGCCCAAGAGACCCAGTACTTC. Translation: CASRTSGGAQETQYF.

The chain uses TRBV3-1 and TRBJ1-1; 7 nucleotides align to TRBD1. The CDR3 totals 14 residues. V dropped 2 bases and J dropped 2; count of bases not matched to a gene: 2. Germline V gives CDR1 LGHDT, CDR2 YNNKEL (reference sequence). The CDR3 DNA sequence: TGTGCCAGCAGCCAAACAGGGGAAAACACTGAAGCTTTCTTT. The encoded protein is CASSQTGENTEAFF.

The V and J genes are TRBV20-1 and TRBJ2-2, with D perhaps TRBD1 (5 bases). CDR1 and CDR2 from the germline V gene are DFQATT and SNEGSKA (reference sequence). V lost 0 bases, J lost 4 bases, and 12 bases lay in between. CDR3 length: 15 residues. CDR3 nucleotide sequence: TGCAGTGCTAGAGAAGGGGCCATGATCACCGGGGAGCTGTTTTTT. This codes for CSAREGAMITGELFF.

Only a few counts were recorded for this clonotype. V usage is TRBV6-1 and J usage is TRBJ2-3; D possibly uses TRBD1 or TRBD2 (5 bases each). From germline, CDR1 is MNHNS and CDR2 SASEGT. This CDR3 comprises 16 residues. Trimming took 2 bases from V and 1 from J, leaving 13 bases between them. The CDR3, as DNA: TGTGCCAGCAGTGAAACTGGGGGTTCGGGCACAGATACGCAGTATTTT. It encodes CASSETGGSGTDTQYF.

The rearrangement joins TRBV11-2 to TRBJ2-4; weak D call: TRBD1 (7 bases). The CDR3 extends over 20 amino acids. Trimming took 2 bases from V and 6 from J, leaving 29 bases between them. The V gene's germline CDR1 is SGHAT and CDR2 FQNNGV. CDR3 sequence: CASSLRGGGTGVLMGNIQYF. In nucleotides, the CDR3 is TGTGCCAGCAGCTTAAGGGGAGGAGGCACAGGGGTTTTGATGGGAAACATTCAGTACTTC.

This clonotype occurred a few times. V and J are TRBV6-1 and TRBJ2-1; D not certain. CDR3 length equals 13 residues. Germline values: CDR1 MNHNS, CDR2 SASEGT. V lost 9 bases to trimming and J lost 0 bases, with 9 bases between them. The chain's CDR3 is CASTPSSYNEQFF. Written as DNA, the CDR3 is TGTGCCAGTACACCTAGCTCCTACAATGAGCAGTTCTTC.

This clonotype was detected only a few times. This sequence joins TRBV7-6 and TRBJ2-3, with TRBD1 matching over 7 bases. CDR1 and CDR2 from the germline V gene are SGHVS and FNYEAQ. The CDR3 extends over 15 amino acids. The trim removed 5 bases at V and 1 base at J, leaving 6 bases unmatched. In DNA, the CDR3 is TGTGCCAGCAGCCGGGACAGTCTAGGCACAGATACGCAGTATTTT. Encoded protein: CASSRDSLGTDTQYF.

V and J are TRBV7-9 and TRBJ2-7, with D perhaps TRBD2 (6 bases). CDR3 length equals 14 residues. V was pared by 7 bases and J by 6 bases, with 19 bases between. CDR1 and CDR2 from the germline V gene are SEHNR and FQNEAQ (reference sequence). The CDR3 nucleotides are TGTGCCAGCACCTTTGGAGGGCCTAGTCTCGAGCAGTACTTC. As protein: CASTFGGPSLEQYF.

This clonotype has just a few counts. The chain combines TRBV5-1 with TRBJ2-3; maybe TRBD2 (5 bases). The germline gives CDR1 SGHRS, CDR2 YFSETQ. The V and J ends lost 6 bases and 2 bases respectively, with 16 bases between them. The CDR3 contains 15 residues. In nucleotides, the CDR3 is TGCGCCAGCACCGATAGTCGGGGTAACACAGATACGCAGTATTTT. Translating gives CASTDSRGNTDTQYF.

This sequence joins TRBV15 and TRBJ2-7; D call uncertain. Trimming stripped 4 bases from V and 0 bases from J, with 10 bases between. Germline assignment: CDR1 LNHNV and CDR2 YYDKDF (reference sequence). The CDR3 runs 14 residues. The CDR3 region is CATSKRKNSYEQYF. As DNA, the CDR3 is TGTGCCACCAGCAAGCGCAAAAACTCCTACGAGCAGTACTTC.

This clonotype was counted a few times. The rearrangement joins TRBV2 to TRBJ2-7, with D tentatively TRBD2 (5 bases). The CDR3 spans 12 residues. Germline V gene lookup returns CDR1 SNHLY and CDR2 FYNNEI. V was clipped by 8 bases and J by 3 bases, with 11 bases between them. The CDR3 nucleotides are TGTGCCAGCCACATACGGGGCTACGAGCAGTACTTC. Protein: CASHIRGYEQYF.